The sequence of this T cell receptor (beta chain) was determined in a study of T cell responses to AZD1222 COVID-19 vaccine. Sequencing used immunoSEQ multiplex PCR; TCRdb keeps in-frame clones, though not all of them. The sample lists around 200,000 clones, 90% to 95% occurring once. Regarding this clone: Its antigen is still unknown.

This CDR3 is built from 15 residues. Germline V lookup: CDR1 SGHAT, CDR2 FQDESV (reference sequence). Trimming cost V 5 bases and J 7 bases, with 21 bases left between them. Study results and limitations: Possibly, clonal diversity was underestimated; donors were largely white British and included more females. Increased Spike-specific TCR breadth and depth were observed after two AZD1222 doses.

The rearrangement links TRBV11-1 to TRBJ2-7; D may be TRBD1 or TRBD2 (6 bases each). The source of this sequence is an adult who received the AZD1222 COVID-19 vaccine. This specimen was peripheral blood, taken 28 days after the second AZD1222 dose. CDR3 residues: CASSNRGAGDLEQYF. As DNA, the CDR3 is TGTGCCAGCAGCAACCGAGGGGCAGGGGACTTGGAGCAGTACTTC.